Sequencing of this T cell receptor (beta chain) was carried out in a study of T cell repertoires in cytomegalovirus infection. Study as a whole: Evidence of both CMV infection and a matching HLA type came from public TCR beta signatures.

TCRdb re-called the reads through MiXCR, storing one row per CDR3 protein. In the table there are more than 20,000 distinct CDR3 sequences, 20% to 25% of which are singletons. This clonotype has a handful of counts. No antigen is known for it. The sequence was obtained from a human donor in good health (CMV status not recorded). Some clones in this sample may be carry-over from other donors' samples. Sequences were derived from CD8+ T cells from cultured PBMCs, sampled from culture after CMV antigen stimulation.

DNA of the CDR3: TGTGCCAGCAGATCTCAGGGGGCCTCCTACAATGAGCAGTTCTTC. This translates into CASRSQGASYNEQFF. J is TRBJ2-1 and V is TRBV28; 8 bases are shared with TRBD1. Germline CDR1 MDHEN, CDR2 SYDVKM. The length of the CDR3 is 15 residues. V lost 6 bases to trimming and J lost 0 bases; unmatched junction nucleotides: 4.